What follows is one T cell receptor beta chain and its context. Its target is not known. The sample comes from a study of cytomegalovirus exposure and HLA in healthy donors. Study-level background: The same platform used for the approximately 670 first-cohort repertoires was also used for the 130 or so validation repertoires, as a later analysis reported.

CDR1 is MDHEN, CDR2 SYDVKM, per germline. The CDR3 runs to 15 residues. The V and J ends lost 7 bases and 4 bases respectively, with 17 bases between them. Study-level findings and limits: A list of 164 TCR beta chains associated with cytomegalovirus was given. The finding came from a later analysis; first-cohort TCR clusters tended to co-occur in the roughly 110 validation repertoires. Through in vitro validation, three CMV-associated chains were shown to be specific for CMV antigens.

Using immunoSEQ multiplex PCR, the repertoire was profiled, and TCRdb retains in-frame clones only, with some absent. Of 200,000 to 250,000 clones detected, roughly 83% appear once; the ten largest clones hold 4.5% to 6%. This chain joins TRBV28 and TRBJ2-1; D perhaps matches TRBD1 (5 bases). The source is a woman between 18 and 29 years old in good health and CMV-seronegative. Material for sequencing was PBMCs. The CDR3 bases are TGTGCCAGCACCCCGGTGGGGCAGGGTTACAATGAGCAGTTCTTC. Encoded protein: CASTPVGQGYNEQFF.